This section outlines one TCR beta chain sequence together with its context. Its antigen is still unknown. No base-level quality is on record; no much larger clone is a single base apart. V is reduced by 1 base and J by 1 base, leaving a spacing of 10 bases between them. CDR1 SGHVS and CDR2 FNYEAQ are derived from the germline V gene. The CDR3 covers 16 residues, taking in both the cysteine and the phenylalanine. Only CDR3 DNA is held: 48 bases, read in frame from base 1. Collaborating institutions collected whole blood in K2EDTA tubes following their own protocols. For TCRbeta analysis, collaborator samples were shipped as frozen whole blood, as isolated PBMCs, or as DNA extracted from either sample type. This specimen comes from a study of blood T cell repertoires in COVID-19 (dated by TCRdb to the early 2020s). As for the study more broadly: Samples from collaborators originated in the United States, Italy and Spain and spanned both the acute and convalescent phases of COVID-19. The prospective study material was composed of cDNA or gDNA derived from T cells, B-cell-depleted T cells, or PBMCs. A de-identified subject ID, COVID-19 status, age in years and sex were almost always included in the sample metadata. Deeply sampled blood TCRbeta repertoires from subjects exposed to, actively infected with, or recovered from COVID-19 were included in the dataset. Where available, HLA class I and class II types were taken from metadata supplied by the sample provider and were not determined by assay-based typing. The samples were drawn from the first 160 participants of the ongoing ImmuneRACE study and from 1,254 subjects provided by 6 global collaborators. The repertoires were released in a freely available public database meant as a resource for research on the immune response to SARS-CoV-2. Results the study describes overall, beyond this receptor: How much clinical and demographic metadata was included differed by source and by participant, and the metadata was provided uncurated.

The immunoSEQ Assay, a bias-controlled multiplex PCR, was used to amplify TCRbeta CDR3 regions from genomic DNA. On the authors' methods: The number of nucleated cells in each sample was estimated from the amplification of reference gene primers within the assay. To quantify the absolute abundance of each unique TCRbeta CDR3 rearrangement, sequence reads were collapsed and filtered. For each sample, productive Simpson clonality was calculated as the square root of Simpson's diversity index over productive rearrangements. TCRdb limited this immuneACCESS table to in-frame rearrangements with V and J called. A share of clones is missing; checked studies link under half to unresolved V genes, and the rest is unexplained. The V and J calls and clone size were taken over from that table, and D and trimming were inferred from the DNA. For this sample the table gives about 170,000 clones, of which about 85% were detected only once. The ten largest clonotypes hold about a quarter of the sample.

The sample comprised peripheral blood. This clonotype was obtained from a man in his fifties or sixties with acute or convalescent COVID-19. The chain links TRBV7-6 with TRBJ2-2, with TRBD2 perhaps the D gene, on 6 matching bases. This receptor has the CDR3 CASSLVVAENTGELFF. The bases are TGTGCCAGCAGCTTAGTAGTAGCGGAGAACACCGGGGAGCTGTTTTTT. Reference TRBV7-6 and TRBJ2-2 proteins supply the regions before and after the CDR3; the full variable domain is: GAGVSQSPRYKVTKRGQDVALRCDPISGHVSLYWYRQALGQGPEFLTYFNYEAQQDKSGLPNDRFSAERPEGSISTLTIQRTEQRDSAMYRCASSLVVAENTGELFFGEGSRLTVL.